This T cell receptor beta chain came from a study of blood T cells in healthy people across ages (dated by TCRdb to the mid-2010s). Background on the whole study: Template switching captured roughly one uniquely barcoded TCR beta cDNA molecule per two T cells in model experiments. The study measured age-related changes in TCR beta repertoire diversity using deep sequencing normalized with unique cDNA molecular identifiers. The donors were split into four age groups: young (average around 15 years), middle-aged (over 35), aged (about 56) and long-lived (over 80). Donors of different ages were randomly distributed across sequencing lanes to avoid experimental bias. The study analyzed two additional independent replicas of 1 million unique cDNA reads from the same blood draw for two donors, one aged 18 to 30 and one aged 80 or older. On the study overall, not on this receptor specifically: A strong correlation was found between observed TCR beta diversity and the percentage of naive T cells measured by flow cytometry. Because donor CMV infection status was unknown, age-related changes in expanded clonotypes were potentially confounded. Total diversity estimates from one million sequenced T cells were considered lower bounds and underestimates. As age increased, observed TCR beta diversity per million T cells dropped in a roughly linear way, and a significant reduction was already evident by age roughly 40. Conclusive comparison of naive and antigen-experienced compartments was prevented by the profiling of bulk unsorted PBMCs. The long-lived group showed more naive CD4+ T cells, fewer expanded clones and increased TCR diversity than the aged group, suggesting age selection.

Counted from cysteine to phenylalanine, this CDR3 has 12 amino acids. Only CDR3 DNA remains: 36 bases, in frame from the first base. From the germline V gene, CDR1 is SGHAT and CDR2 is FQNNGV. Cut back by 3 bases and 6 bases, the V and J ends lie 9 bases apart. The library came from 5' RACE. The sample was run on an Illumina HiSeq 2500. A second PCR of roughly 6 to 11 cycles was run with a J-beta primer mix and a sample-barcoded 5' primer. A unique molecular identifier was introduced onto each TCR beta cDNA molecule by a template-switch 5' adaptor carrying 12 random nucleotides. Each sample yielded at least 3 million CDR3-containing paired-end reads. First-strand cDNA was synthesized from all RNA with the Mint cDNA synthesis kit, primed by a TRBC-specific oligonucleotide. All cDNA was treated with uracil-DNA glycosylase and then went through a first 18-cycle PCR with the universal primers M1SS and BC2_uni_R. The original methods were these. Each sample was normalized by randomly selecting 1 million high-quality reads, each carrying a distinct molecular identifier. Reads with shared molecular identifiers were discarded instead of being binned into consensus sequences. MiTCR, run with a Q25 quality threshold and the strictest error-elimination algorithm, handled CDR3 identification, clonotype clustering and error correction. Lower-bound total TCR beta diversity was estimated with a nonparametric unseen species model using Euler transformation. TCRdb redid the processing of the public reads, applying fastp at Q25 and MiXCR, and retained in-frame beta chains. Rows matching on CDR3 protein sequence are summarized as one entry with the most common DNA and genes. TCRdb, rather than the study authors, made the V and J calls. For this sample the table gives more than 1.4 million distinct CDR3 sequences, of which 42% were detected only once. The top ten clonotypes cover 7.9% of the sample.

This clonotype turned up a few times. No antigen is known for it. No much larger clone is present one base from it, and per-base qualities are unavailable. Donors were a few dozen systemically healthy Caucasian individuals from Russia aged about 6 to 100 years. Each donor gave approximately 10 milliliters of peripheral blood, collected into EDTA-treated Vacutainer tubes. PBMCs were isolated by Ficoll-Paque density-gradient centrifugation, with at least 6.5 million obtained per sample. Trizol reagent was used to extract total RNA from PBMCs, with at least 5.5 micrograms per sample. Naive CD45RAhigh/CD27high T cell percentages were measured by flow cytometry on a PBMC aliquot from every donor.

Input material: blood. The clonotype comes from a young woman in good health. The chain links TRBV11-2 with TRBJ2-7; a tentative D match to TRBD2 spans 6 bases. The encoded CDR3 is CASSFGGAEQYF. In nucleotides, the sequence is TGTGCCAGCAGCTTCGGGGGAGCCGAGCAGTACTTC.